The 21 T cell receptor beta chains reported below all come from one sample, sequenced in a study of cytomegalovirus exposure and HLA in healthy donors. The PCR made use of 60 Vbeta and 13 Jbeta primers. The protocol was immunoSEQ multiplex PCR, while the TCRdb copy is restricted to in-frame clones and leaves out a portion. The table has almost 90,000 clones, approximately 81% seen once; the top ten hold 7.4%. The sequenced sample consisted of PBMCs. The receptors shown here come from a man aged 35-49 years in good health and CMV-seropositive.

The rearrangement joins TRBV7-8 to TRBJ2-5, with a tentative D call TRBD2 (5 bases). Germline values: CDR1 SGHVS, CDR2 FQNEAQ. The CDR3 has 14 residues. V lost 1 base and J 5 bases, leaving 11 bases between the germline ends. For the CDR3, the DNA is TGTGCCAGCAGCTTAGTCCCGGGCGGGGAGACCCAGTACTTC. Translation gives CASSLVPGGETQYF.

The chain links TRBV6-1 to TRBJ2-1; 7 bases align to TRBD1. The CDR3 runs to 13 residues. V lost 7 bases and J lost 7; bases outside the gene matches: 7. Germline CDR1 and CDR2: MNHNS and SASEGT. The CDR3 DNA sequence: TGTGCCAGCACTGAGTACAGGGGTAATGAGCAGTTCTTC. This sequence encodes CASTEYRGNEQFF.

V is TRBV7-2 and J is TRBJ1-4, with 9 bases lining up with TRBD1. Germline values: CDR1 SGHTA, CDR2 FQGNSA. This CDR3 is built from 17 residues. V gave up 1 base and J gave up 8 bases; unmatched junction bases: 11. The CDR3 nucleotides are TGTGCCAGCAGCTTAGTCCGAGGGGGGACAGGGAGGGAAAAACTGTTTTTT. It translates to CASSLVRGGTGREKLFF.

This chain joins TRBV10-3 and TRBJ1-1; D gene unclear. Germline CDR1 is ENHRY and CDR2 is SYGVKD. CDR3 length: 11 amino acids. The germline V and J ends were trimmed by 3 bases and 11 bases, with 10 bases remaining between them. As DNA, the CDR3 is TGTGCCATCAGTGACTATGGAGTGGCTTTCTTT. Protein product: CAISDYGVAFF.

This chain links TRBV9 with TRBJ2-5, with a weak D call TRBD1 (6 bases). Trimming stripped 1 base from V and 4 bases from J, with 11 bases between. CDR3 size: 14 residues. Per the germline V gene, CDR1 is SGDLS and CDR2 is YYNGEE. The DNA of the CDR3 is TGTGCCAGCAGCGTATCACCAGGGGCAGAGACCCAGTACTTC. Its protein is CASSVSPGAETQYF.

V and J are TRBV2 and TRBJ1-1; TRBD1 matches 7 bases. The junction had 7 bases not matched to a gene; V was cut back by 7 bases and J by 5 bases. The CDR3 runs 13 residues. Germline values: CDR1 SNHLY, CDR2 FYNNEI. DNA for the CDR3: TGTGCCAGCATTAAAGACAGGGATACTGAAGCTTTCTTT. This translates into CASIKDRDTEAFF.

The rearrangement uses TRBV11-3 and TRBJ2-3, with 7 bases matching TRBD1. Germline V CDR1 and CDR2: SGHNT, YENEEA. The CDR3 spans 12 residues. Losses at the gene ends were 4 bases for V and 10 bases for J; bases not matched to a gene: 5. The CDR3 reads CASSYLQGSQYF. The CDR3 nucleotides are TGTGCCAGCAGCTACTTACAGGGGTCGCAGTATTTT.

This clone was recorded a few times. J is TRBJ2-5 and V is TRBV10-3, with D perhaps TRBD1 (5 bases). The CDR3 sequence is 14 residues long. CDR1 and CDR2 from the germline V gene are ENHRY and SYGVKD. Between the trimmed V and J ends, which lost 0 bases and 3 bases, there was a span of 8 bases. CDR3 in amino acids: CAISESAGKETQYF. DNA for the CDR3: TGTGCCATCAGTGAGTCGGCAGGGAAAGAGACCCAGTACTTC.

The DNA for the CDR3 is TGTGCCAGCAGTGTTAAGACTAGCGGGAGCTGGGGGAATGAGCAGTTCTTC. It translates to CASSVKTSGSWGNEQFF. The V and J genes are TRBV6-1 and TRBJ2-1; 12 nucleotides agree with TRBD2. Losses at the gene ends were 4 bases for V and 7 bases for J; bases not matched to a gene: 11. CDR1 and CDR2 from the germline V gene are MNHNS and SASEGT. The CDR3 totals 17 residues.

CDR3 protein: CASSRTTSGGKDTQYF. Here the CDR3 DNA reads TGTGCCAGCAGTCGAACGACTAGCGGGGGAAAAGATACGCAGTATTTT. V is TRBV11-3 and J is TRBJ2-3, with 12 bases aligning to TRBD2. This CDR3 has 16 amino acids. Trimming cost V 6 bases and J 5 bases; bases outside gene matches: 9. The germline V gene encodes CDR1 SGHNT and CDR2 YENEEA.

The rearrangement joins TRBV30 to TRBJ2-3; 13 bases align to TRBD2. This CDR3 comprises 17 residues. Germline assignment: CDR1 GTSNPN and CDR2 SVGIG (reference sequence). V shed 3 bases and J 3 bases; nucleotides not matched to a gene: 9. CDR3 bases: TGTGCCTGGAGCTCATTCCGGACTAGCGGGGGTACAGATACGCAGTATTTT. Translation gives CAWSSFRTSGGTDTQYF.

This clone has a single count. The chain is built from TRBV7-9 and TRBJ2-3, with 9 positions matching TRBD2. From germline, CDR1 is SEHNR and CDR2 FQNEAQ (reference sequence). The CDR3 has 15 residues. V gave up 5 bases and J gave up 4 bases; unmatched junction bases: 7. CDR3 nucleotides: TGTGCCAGCAGCGGTGCGGGGGGGCGGTCAGATACGCAGTATTTT. Encoded protein: CASSGAGGRSDTQYF.

This clone occurred once. The chain is built from TRBV7-9 and TRBJ1-1, with D maybe TRBD1 (6 bases). V dropped 8 bases and J dropped 0 bases, with 10 bases sitting between them. CDR1 is SEHNR and CDR2 is FQNEAQ in the germline V gene (reference sequence). There are 13 residues in the CDR3. CDR3 residues: CASHGQLNTEAFF. The CDR3 DNA reads TGTGCCAGCCACGGACAGCTGAACACTGAAGCTTTCTTT.

This clone was seen just once. The V call is TRBV2, the J call TRBJ1-6; D is perhaps TRBD1 (5 bases). This CDR3 is built from 15 residues. Looked up from germline, CDR1 is SNHLY and CDR2 is FYNNEI. With 8 bases removed from V and 9 bases from J, the gap between germline ends came to 20 bases. CDR3 coding DNA: TGTGCCAGCGAGGGATCCAGGGAGGGTCCTTCACCCCTCCACTTT. Its protein product is CASEGSREGPSPLHF.

The gene calls are TRBV6-1 and TRBJ1-2; TRBD1 matches at 9 bases. Trimming removed 2 bases from V and 0 bases from J; junction bases left unmatched: 7. The CDR3 totals 17 residues. The germline V gene has CDR1 MNHNS and CDR2 SASEGT. The CDR3 nucleotides read TGTGCCAGCAGTGAACTCTCACAGGGGGCGGCTAACTATGGCTACACCTTC. It encodes CASSELSQGAANYGYTF.

This sequence joins TRBV9 and TRBJ2-1; TRBD2 aligns across 9 bases. Losses at the gene ends were 7 bases for V and 4 bases for J; bases not matched to a gene: 12. The germline V gene encodes CDR1 SGDLS and CDR2 YYNGEE. The CDR3 spans 16 residues. As DNA, the CDR3 is TGTGCCAGCGGAGAACTGGCGGGGGGGCTGTACAATGAGCAGTTCTTC. This codes for CASGELAGGLYNEQFF.

The chain couples TRBV5-1 to TRBJ2-5, with 7 bases that match TRBD2. CDR1 and CDR2 (germline): SGHRS, YFSETQ. This CDR3 comprises 15 residues. Losses at the gene ends were 1 base for V and 2 bases for J; bases not matched to a gene: 5. CDR3 amino acids: CASSLFLAEQETQYF. In DNA, the CDR3 is TGCGCCAGCAGCTTGTTTCTAGCGGAGCAAGAGACCCAGTACTTC.

The chain joins TRBV19 to TRBJ2-3; 11 positions match TRBD2. This CDR3 is built from 15 residues. The V gene's germline CDR1 is LNHDA and CDR2 SQIVND (reference sequence). V gave up 4 bases and J gave up 4 bases; unmatched junction bases: 4. In DNA form, the CDR3 reads TGTGCCAGTAGTACCATAGCGGGGGGGGCAGATACGCAGTATTTT. Translation: CASSTIAGGADTQYF.

The gene calls are TRBV28 and TRBJ1-5, with a tentative D call TRBD1 (5 bases). The CDR3 runs 16 residues. The V end was cut by 2 bases, the J end by 4 bases, with 15 bases between. The germline CDR1 and CDR2 sequences are MDHEN and SYDVKM. The CDR3 coding sequence is TGTGCCAGCAGTTTAGTAGGGCCAGGGAGGAATCAGCCCCAGCATTTT. Its translation: CASSLVGPGRNQPQHF. The entire variable domain, with the rest obtained from reference TRBV28 and TRBJ1-5, is as follows: DVKVTQSSRYLVKRTGEKVFLECVQDMDHENMFWYRQDPGLGLRLIYFSYDVKMKEKGDIPEGYSVSREKKERFSLILESASTNQTSMYLCASSLVGPGRNQPQHFGDGTRLSIL.

The chain couples TRBV11-3 to TRBJ2-1; D not certain. The germline V and J ends were trimmed by 3 bases and 5 bases, with 8 bases remaining between them. Germline V CDR1 and CDR2: SGHNT, YENEEA. The CDR3 contains 13 residues. CDR3 residues: CASSFIDNNEQFF. CDR3 DNA sequence: TGTGCCAGCAGCTTCATAGATAACAATGAGCAGTTCTTC.

The chain is built from TRBV27 and TRBJ1-5; D remains ambiguous. Germline CDR1 and CDR2: MNHEY and SMNVEV (reference sequence). Trimming removed 2 bases from V and 4 bases from J, with 6 bases in between. The CDR3 is made up of 13 amino acids. The chain's CDR3 is CASSLVGNQPQHF. The CDR3 region has the DNA TGTGCCAGCAGTTTAGTCGGTAATCAGCCCCAGCATTTT.